These T cell receptor beta chains were read from a single sample in a study of response to subunit inactivated influenza vaccine. TCRdb reanalysed the RT-PCR reads using MiXCR and keeps one entry per CDR3 protein. The sample gives 650,000 to 800,000 distinct CDR3 sequences, approximately 18% of which show up once; approximately 10% is in the top ten. Here the sequenced sample was PBMCs from blood, taken 4 to 6 days after vaccination. The receptors shown here come from a man between 50 and 59 years old who received an inactivated influenza vaccine. Both conserved end residues are part of each CDR3. The order of the fields is CDR3 protein, CDR3 DNA, clone size, J gene, V gene, D gene. The D gene is left open where the match is weak. Clone size is given for some rows only: seen once, a few or many times, or a class if the clone is expanded.

CASSPSWGTEAFF | TGTGCCAGCAGTCCCTCATGGGGGACTGAAGCTTTCTTT | . | TRBJ1-1 | TRBV27 | .
CAISEVVQGKGNEQFF | TGTGCCATCAGTGAGGTGGTACAGGGTAAGGGCAATGAGCAGTTCTTC | few | TRBJ2-1 | TRBV10-3 | .
CASSDRLVNTEAFF | TGTGCCAGCAGTGACAGGTTGGTGAACACTGAAGCTTTCTTT | many | TRBJ1-1 | TRBV2 | .
CASSLGNIQYF | TGTGCCAGCAGCTTAGGAAACATTCAGTACTTC | many | TRBJ2-4 | TRBV12-3/TRBV12-4 | .
CASSFQRGPNTGELFF | TGTGCCAGCAGCTTCCAGCGGGGGCCGAACACCGGGGAGCTGTTTTTT | . | TRBJ2-2 | TRBV7-8 | TRBD2
CASSFRGADTQYF | TGTGCCAGCAGTTTTAGGGGGGCAGATACGCAGTATTTT | . | TRBJ2-3 | TRBV12-3/TRBV12-4 | .
CSAWTANTEAFF | TGCAGTGCTTGGACGGCGAACACTGAAGCTTTCTTT | few | TRBJ1-1 | TRBV20-1 | .
CAWSAGNFYNEQFF | TGTGCCTGGAGCGCGGGGAATTTCTACAATGAGCAGTTCTTC | . | TRBJ2-1 | TRBV30 | .
CATSEVRGYEQYF | TGTGCCACCAGCGAGGTCAGGGGCTACGAGCAGTACTTC | few | TRBJ2-7 | TRBV15 | .
CASSLAGRENIQYF | TGTGCCAGCAGCTTAGCGGGACGTGAAAACATTCAGTACTTC | . | TRBJ2-4 | TRBV7-2 | .
CSARRKLGQGRTDTQYF | TGCAGTGCTAGACGAAAGTTAGGACAGGGACGCACAGATACGCAGTATTTT | . | TRBJ2-3 | TRBV20-1 | TRBD1
CASSVAGSGGKNIQYF | TGTGCCAGCAGCGTCGCGGGGTCGGGAGGCAAAAACATTCAGTACTTC | . | TRBJ2-4 | TRBV7-2 | TRBD2
CASRDVWRAEPGVSLSNQPQHF | TGTGCCAGCAGGGATGTATGGAGGGCCGAACCCGGTGTCTCCCTTAGCAATCAGCCCCAGCATTTT | . | TRBJ1-5 | TRBV6-1 | .
CASSLEAGAYEQYF | TGCGCCAGCAGCTTGGAGGCAGGGGCCTACGAGCAGTACTTC | . | TRBJ2-7 | TRBV5-1 | .
CASSYGSSTDTQYF | TGTGCCAGCAGTTACGGGAGTAGCACAGATACGCAGTATTTT | . | TRBJ2-3 | TRBV6-5 | .
CASSSGRQGNNNEQFF | TGTGCCAGCAGCTCCGGACGACAGGGGAACAACAATGAGCAGTTCTTC | many | TRBJ2-1 | TRBV7-9 | TRBD1
CASSQNPARVGEQYF | TGTGCCAGCAGCCAAAACCCGGCCCGGGTCGGTGAGCAGTACTTC | few | TRBJ2-7 | TRBV7-2 | .
CASRPEGTNEKLFF | TGCGCCAGCAGGCCGGAGGGAACTAATGAAAAACTGTTTTTT | few | TRBJ1-4 | TRBV10-2 | .
CASSQRPGQETQYF | TGCGCCAGCAGCCAACGGCCCGGCCAAGAGACCCAGTACTTC | . | TRBJ2-5 | TRBV4-1 | .
CASSTGVNTEAFF | TGTGCCAGCAGCACAGGGGTAAACACTGAAGCTTTCTTT | . | TRBJ1-1 | TRBV6-2/TRBV6-3 | TRBD1
CASSLSRARELFF | TGTGCCAGCAGTTTAAGCAGGGCCAGGGAGCTGTTTTTT | many | TRBJ2-2 | TRBV12-3/TRBV12-4 | .
CASSWGFSYEQYF | TGTGCCAGCAGCTGGGGATTCTCCTACGAGCAGTACTTC | . | TRBJ2-7 | TRBV5-5 | .
CASSVDPRITYNEQFF | TGTGCCAGCAGCGTAGACCCGCGGATCACCTACAATGAGCAGTTCTTC | . | TRBJ2-1 | TRBV9 | .
CASSDWLGSSNQPQHF | TGTGCCAGCAGTGATTGGTTGGGCAGTAGCAATCAGCCCCAGCATTTT | few | TRBJ1-5 | TRBV2 | .
CASSLSVSDTQYF | TGTGCCAGCAGCTTGTCAGTCAGTGATACGCAGTATTTT | many | TRBJ2-3 | TRBV5-4 | .
CASSPGGNYEQYF | TGTGCCAGCAGCCCGGGGGGGAACTACGAGCAGTACTTC | . | TRBJ2-7 | TRBV4-2 | TRBD2
CSARTGESFSTDTQYF | TGCAGTGCTAGAACGGGGGAATCATTTAGCACAGATACGCAGTATTTT | few | TRBJ2-3 | TRBV20-1 | .
CASSITGTRVKFF | TGTGCCAGCAGTATCACCGGGACTAGGGTGAAGTTCTTC | many | TRBJ2-1 | TRBV12-3/TRBV12-4 | TRBD2
CASAWRAGETQYF | TGCGCCAGCGCTTGGAGGGCCGGGGAGACCCAGTACTTC | few | TRBJ2-5 | TRBV4-3 | .
CASSLDGGTANTEAFF | TGCGCCAGCAGCTTGGATGGAGGGACAGCGAACACTGAAGCTTTCTTT | few | TRBJ1-1 | TRBV5-1 | TRBD1
CASSPDIFSGNTIYF | TGCGCCAGCAGCCCAGACATTTTCTCTGGAAACACCATATATTTT | few | TRBJ1-3 | TRBV4-1 | .
CATSDSPGTTGELFF | TGTGCCACCAGTGATTCTCCCGGGACGACCGGGGAGCTGTTTTTT | few | TRBJ2-2 | TRBV24-1 | .
CASTGGTTDTQYF | TGTGCCAGCACAGGGGGAACCACAGATACGCAGTATTTT | few | TRBJ2-3 | TRBV6-1 | TRBD1
CSAKKVGQQETQYF | TGCAGTGCTAAAAAAGTGGGACAACAAGAGACCCAGTACTTC | few | TRBJ2-5 | TRBV20-1 | .
CASSRRQGSWLGGANVLTF | TGTGCCAGCAGCCGTAGACAGGGGTCCTGGTTAGGTGGGGCCAACGTCCTGACTTTC | many | TRBJ2-6 | TRBV7-8 | TRBD1
CASSRTGPTGELFF | TGTGCCAGCAGTAGGACAGGACCCACCGGGGAGCTGTTTTTT | few | TRBJ2-2 | TRBV6-1 | TRBD1
CASSSGLASHTGELFF | TGCGCCAGCAGCTCGGGACTAGCGTCTCACACCGGGGAGCTGTTTTTT | . | TRBJ2-2 | TRBV5-1 | TRBD2
CAISAGTSGRAVEQFF | TGTGCCATCAGTGCGGGGACTAGCGGGAGGGCCGTTGAGCAGTTCTTC | many | TRBJ2-1 | TRBV10-3 | TRBD2
CASSMRTGGNQPQHF | TGTGCCAGCAGCATGAGGACAGGGGGGAATCAGCCCCAGCATTTT | . | TRBJ1-5 | TRBV7-2 | TRBD1
CASSQFIQGRGETQYF | TGTGCCAGCAGCCAATTTATTCAGGGGCGGGGGGAGACCCAGTACTTC | . | TRBJ2-5 | TRBV3-1 | .
CASTKTANEQFF | TGTGCCAGCACGAAGACAGCGAATGAGCAGTTCTTC | few | TRBJ2-1 | TRBV2 | .
CASSRLGSSSTDTQYF | TGTGCCAGCAGCCGACTAGGGAGCTCTAGCACAGATACGCAGTATTTT | . | TRBJ2-3 | TRBV7-3 | .
CSARRGQGINEQFF | TGCAGTGCCAGACGGGGACAGGGTATCAATGAGCAGTTCTTC | . | TRBJ2-1 | TRBV20-1 | TRBD1